The rows below give T cell receptor beta chains drawn from one sample of a study of blood T cell repertoires in COVID-19. The table came from immunoSEQ multiplex PCR; TCRdb's copy has only in-frame clones and leaves some out. Seen here are approximately 160,000 clones, around four fifths observed once, and the top ten hold 3.5% to 5%. Source material: PBMCs or T cells enriched from blood (not recorded which). Every receptor here comes from a woman in her fifties or sixties who had recovered from COVID-19. CDR3s include the opening cysteine and the closing phenylalanine or tryptophan. The D gene is left open where the match is weak. Clone size is not always given. Where it is, it says once, few, many or a class for expanded clones.

>TRBV5-6|NA|NA|TRBJ1-1
CASSFPNSNTEAFF
TGTGCCAGCAGCTTCCCGAACAGCAACACTGAAGCTTTCTTT
>TRBV10-3|few|TRBD1|TRBJ1-5
CAISGGPEGAGNQPQHF
TGTGCCATCAGTGGGGGTCCGGAGGGGGCTGGCAATCAGCCCCAGCATTTT
>TRBV19|medium-sized|TRBD1|TRBJ2-3
CASSTGTGGTQYF
TGTGCCAGTAGTACGGGGACAGGAGGTACGCAGTATTTT
>TRBV5-1|NA|NA|TRBJ1-2
CASNLAGTPGRLGYGYTF
TGCGCCAGCAACTTGGCGGGTACCCCAGGGCGGCTTGGCTATGGCTACACCTTC
>TRBV5-5|NA|NA|TRBJ2-5
CASSQALKETQYF
TGTGCCAGCAGCCAGGCATTAAAAGAGACCCAGTACTTC
>TRBV5-1|NA|NA|TRBJ2-1
CASSLAETAYNEQFF
TGCGCCAGCAGCTTGGCCGAGACAGCGTACAATGAGCAGTTCTTC
>TRBV5-6|NA|NA|TRBJ2-3
CASSKIAPSTDTQYF
TGTGCCAGCAGCAAAATAGCCCCTAGCACAGATACGCAGTATTTT
>TRBV12-3/TRBV12-4|NA|NA|TRBJ1-1
CASSLNRNTEAFF
TGTGCCAGCAGTCTCAATAGGAACACTGAAGCTTTCTTT
>TRBV7-3|NA|NA|TRBJ2-3
CASTPFAQYF
TGTGCCAGCACCCCGTTCGCGCAGTATTTT
>TRBV19|NA|NA|TRBJ2-1
CASSRTGTYNEQFF
TGTGCCAGTAGTAGGACGGGAACCTACAATGAGCAGTTCTTC
>TRBV9|NA|NA|TRBJ2-1
CASNRGGANNEQFF
TGTGCCAGCAACAGAGGAGGGGCTAACAATGAGCAGTTCTTC
>TRBV28|NA|NA|TRBJ1-1
CASSLQGGTEAFF
TGTGCCAGCAGTTTGCAGGGCGGCACTGAAGCTTTCTTT
>TRBV14|NA|NA|TRBJ1-6
CASSQDRVYNSPLHF
TGTGCCAGCAGCCAGGACAGAGTTTATAATTCACCCCTCCACTTT
>TRBV7-2|NA|NA|TRBJ2-1
CASSTDTGSYNEQFF
TGTGCCAGCAGTACCGACACTGGCTCCTACAATGAGCAGTTCTTC
>TRBV5-1|NA|TRBD1|TRBJ1-4
CASSKGQGGEKLFF
TGCGCCAGCAGTAAGGGACAGGGAGGAGAAAAACTGTTTTTT
>TRBV18|NA|NA|TRBJ2-3
CASSPQENTDTQYF
TGTGCCAGCTCACCGCAAGAGAACACAGATACGCAGTATTTT
>TRBV2|NA|NA|TRBJ1-3
CASSEMGPSHSGNTIYF
TGTGCCAGCAGTGAAATGGGGCCTTCCCACTCTGGAAACACCATATATTTT
>TRBV19|NA|NA|TRBJ1-5
CASSDPAGYRQPQHF
TGTGCCAGTAGCGACCCGGCGGGGTATCGTCAGCCCCAGCATTTT
>TRBV5-1|NA|NA|TRBJ1-3
CASSFQRSGDTIYF
TGCGCCAGCAGCTTCCAACGGTCGGGGGACACCATATATTTT
>TRBV18|NA|TRBD1|TRBJ1-2
CASSQRTGTNYGYTF
TGTGCCAGCTCACAAAGGACAGGGACTAACTATGGCTACACCTTC
>TRBV9|NA|TRBD2|TRBJ2-3
CASSAAGLAVADTQYF
TGTGCCAGCAGCGCCGCCGGACTAGCTGTCGCAGATACGCAGTATTTT
>TRBV18|NA|NA|TRBJ1-4
CASSPIDSTNEKLFF
TGTGCCAGCTCACCAATTGACTCAACTAATGAAAAACTGTTTTTT
>TRBV11-2|NA|NA|TRBJ1-2
CASSTRTGWDTNYGYTF
TGTGCCAGCAGTACGAGGACGGGGTGGGACACTAACTATGGCTACACCTTC
>TRBV6-1|NA|NA|TRBJ1-6
CASSEAGQGSSYNSPLHF
TGTGCCAGCAGTGAAGCGGGGCAGGGTAGCTCCTATAATTCACCCCTCCACTTT
>TRBV7-2|once|TRBD2|TRBJ2-3
CASSLPQREVTDTQYF
TGTGCCAGCAGCCTCCCGCAGCGGGAGGTCACAGATACGCAGTATTTT
>TRBV7-9|NA|TRBD2|TRBJ2-1
CASSVFAGAYNEQFF
TGTGCCAGCAGCGTTTTTGCGGGGGCCTACAATGAGCAGTTCTTC
>TRBV5-8|NA|TRBD1|TRBJ2-3
CASSQGTGPTSDTQYF
TGTGCCAGCAGCCAAGGGACAGGTCCGACCTCAGATACGCAGTATTTT
>TRBV5-6|NA|TRBD2|TRBJ2-3
CASSFGLADRYTDTQYF
TGTGCCAGCAGCTTCGGACTAGCGGACCGATACACAGATACGCAGTATTTT
>TRBV7-9|NA|TRBD1|TRBJ1-4
CASSPTGGAGEKLFF
TGTGCCAGCAGCCCGACAGGGGGCGCAGGTGAAAAACTGTTTTTT
>TRBV6-1|NA|NA|TRBJ1-2
CASSEATFGGGYTF
TGTGCCAGCAGTGAAGCAACTTTCGGGGGTGGCTACACCTTC
>TRBV15|NA|TRBD1|TRBJ2-5
CATKPDRPLLYQETQYF
TGTGCCACCAAACCGGACAGGCCCCTCCTCTACCAAGAGACCCAGTACTTC
>TRBV27|NA|NA|TRBJ2-4
CASSLAWYSKNIQYF
TGTGCCAGCAGTTTAGCGTGGTATTCCAAAAACATTCAGTACTTC
>TRBV15|NA|NA|TRBJ2-4
CATSSPGEQNIQYF
TGTGCCACCAGCAGTCCAGGGGAACAAAACATTCAGTACTTC
>TRBV10-1|NA|TRBD2|TRBJ2-1
CASSAELAGDYEQFF
TGCGCCAGCAGTGCTGAACTAGCGGGAGACTATGAGCAGTTCTTC
>TRBV18|NA|TRBD1|TRBJ1-1
CASSLNRGGIRYTEAFF
TGTGCCAGCTCACTCAACAGGGGTGGGATTCGGTACACTGAAGCTTTCTTT
>TRBV30|NA|TRBD1|TRBJ2-6
CAWSGTRTGISGANVLTF
TGTGCCTGGAGTGGCACACGGACAGGGATATCTGGGGCCAACGTCCTGACTTTC
>TRBV7-8|few|NA|TRBJ2-3
CASSLRIAPDTQYF
TGTGCCAGCAGCTTAAGAATAGCTCCAGATACGCAGTATTTT
>TRBV9|few|TRBD2|TRBJ2-3
CASSVAQLAGGADTQYF
TGTGCCAGCAGCGTAGCCCAGCTAGCGGGGGGAGCAGATACGCAGTATTTT
>TRBV11-2|NA|TRBD1|TRBJ1-1
CASSSRTGPDTEAFF
TGTGCCAGCAGCTCTCGGACAGGGCCGGACACTGAAGCTTTCTTT
>TRBV19|NA|NA|TRBJ1-2
CASQREVLYGYTF
TGTGCCAGCCAAAGGGAGGTTCTCTATGGCTACACCTTC
>TRBV13|NA|TRBD2|TRBJ2-5
CASHTSGERVETQYF
TGTGCCAGCCATACTAGCGGAGAGAGGGTAGAGACCCAGTACTTC
>TRBV10-3|NA|NA|TRBJ1-2
CATQDHQGYGYTF
TGTGCCACTCAGGACCACCAGGGGTATGGCTACACCTTC
>TRBV10-3|NA|TRBD1|TRBJ1-2
CAISEGTGKIYGYTF
TGTGCCATCAGTGAGGGGACAGGGAAGATTTATGGCTACACCTTC
>TRBV5-1|NA|NA|TRBJ1-5
CASSFGTQNQPQHF
TGCGCCAGCAGCTTCGGGACTCAGAACCAGCCCCAGCATTTT
>TRBV3-1/TRBV3-2|NA|NA|TRBJ2-1
CASSQVRVFRGNEQFF
TGTGCCAGCAGCCAAGTGAGGGTATTTAGGGGGAATGAGCAGTTCTTC
>TRBV6-5|NA|NA|TRBJ1-1
CASREGGWNTEAFF
TGTGCCAGCAGGGAGGGGGGGTGGAACACTGAAGCTTTCTTT
>TRBV7-2|NA|TRBD1|TRBJ1-1
CASRPSSTTGITEAFF
TGTGCCAGCAGACCCTCCTCAACGACAGGGATTACTGAAGCTTTCTTT
>TRBV7-2|NA|NA|TRBJ2-5
CASSLRLPRASQETQYF
TGTGCCAGCAGCTTAAGACTACCGCGGGCTAGTCAAGAGACCCAGTACTTC
>TRBV7-9|NA|TRBD2|TRBJ2-1
CASSPTSGGSSSYNEQFF
TGTGCCAGCAGCCCGACTAGCGGGGGCTCCAGCTCCTACAATGAGCAGTTCTTC
>TRBV1|NA|NA|TRBJ1-5
CTSSQSLEGGHPQHF
TGCACCAGCAGCCAATCCCTAGAAGGCGGGCATCCCCAGCATTTT
>TRBV6-4|NA|NA|TRBJ1-1
CASSDQENTEAFF
TGTGCCAGCAGTGATCAGGAGAACACTGAAGCTTTCTTT
>TRBV27|once|NA|TRBJ1-5
CASSLSGQTYSNQPQHF
TGTGCCAGCAGTTTATCGGGGCAGACATATAGCAATCAGCCCCAGCATTTT
>TRBV19|NA|TRBD1|TRBJ1-1
CASSLRTGVNTEAFF
TGTGCCAGTAGTCTCAGGACAGGGGTGAACACTGAAGCTTTCTTT
>TRBV11-1|NA|NA|TRBJ2-5
CASSTGGAGETQYF
TGTGCCAGCAGCACAGGGGGGGCGGGGGAGACCCAGTACTTC
>TRBV7-8|NA|NA|TRBJ1-1
CASRQRGKTEAFF
TGTGCCAGCAGGCAACGGGGGAAGACTGAAGCTTTCTTT
>TRBV27|NA|TRBD2|TRBJ2-2
CASTGGYVGELFF
TGTGCCAGCACGGGGGGGTACGTCGGGGAGCTGTTTTTT
>TRBV27|NA|NA|TRBJ2-2
CASSFLTGLTGELFF
TGTGCCAGCAGTTTTTTGACAGGACTCACCGGGGAGCTGTTTTTT